Below are 21 T cell receptor beta chains sequenced from a single sample in a study of cytomegalovirus exposure and HLA in healthy donors. The PCR contained 60 Vbeta and 13 Jbeta primers. Some clones are missing from TCRdb's copy, which holds only in-frame ones; the method was immunoSEQ multiplex PCR. The sample has roughly 150,000 clones; roughly three quarters are singletons. The sequenced sample consisted of PBMCs. Receptors were obtained from a woman in her thirties or forties in good health and CMV-seropositive.

The rearrangement links TRBV19 to TRBJ1-5, with 7 bases identical to TRBD1. CDR1 is LNHDA, CDR2 SQIVND, per germline (reference sequence). The CDR3 totals 13 residues. V gave up 7 bases and J gave up 4 bases; unmatched junction bases: 4. CDR3 in amino acids: CASMGQLNQPQHF. DNA of the CDR3: TGTGCCAGTATGGGACAGCTTAATCAGCCCCAGCATTTT. The variable domain in full, completed from reference TRBV19 and TRBJ1-5, reads DGGITQSPKYLFRKEGQNVTLSCEQNLNHDAMYWYRQDPGQGLRLIYYSQIVNDFQKGDIAEGYSVSREKKESFPLTVTSAQKNPTAFYLCASMGQLNQPQHFGDGTRLSIL.

This chain links TRBV6-5 with TRBJ1-1, with no clear D. With 6 bases removed from V and 5 bases from J, the gap between germline ends came to 7 bases. This CDR3 is 11 amino acids long. The germline gives CDR1 MNHEY, CDR2 SVGAGI. The CDR3 coding sequence is TGTGCCAGCAGATCGGGGACTGAAGCTTTCTTT. Translating it yields CASRSGTEAFF.

CDR3 bases: TGTGCCAGCAGCTCGCGACAGGTCGACGGCTACACCTTC. Protein: CASSSRQVDGYTF. The V call is TRBV5-4, the J call TRBJ1-2; perhaps TRBD1 as D (6 bases). Germline V CDR1 and CDR2: SGHNT, YYREEE (reference sequence). Trimming left V 3 bases short and J 8 bases short, with 14 bases between. The CDR3 extends over 13 amino acids.

This sequence joins TRBV6-1 and TRBJ1-5; D not resolved. This CDR3 spans 13 amino acids. V shed 8 bases and J shed 5 bases, with 13 bases lying between them. The V gene's germline CDR1 is MNHNS and CDR2 SASEGT. The chain's CDR3 is CASGSAGDQPQHF. The CDR3 DNA is TGTGCCAGCGGGTCGGCAGGCGATCAGCCCCAGCATTTT.

V gene TRBV30 combines with J gene TRBJ2-3, with TRBD1 identical over 7 bases. V was pared by 4 bases and J by 3 bases, with 7 bases of the junction left unmatched. The CDR3 is 14 residues long. Germline V CDR1 and CDR2: GTSNPN, SVGIG (reference sequence). The CDR3 DNA reads as TGTGCCTGGACACCCAGGGGGAAGACAGATACGCAGTATTTT. Translation gives CAWTPRGKTDTQYF.

This rearrangement joins TRBV11-2 to TRBJ1-1; the match to TRBD1 covers 7 bases. Germline V gene lookup returns CDR1 SGHAT and CDR2 FQNNGV. This CDR3 comprises 15 residues. Losses at the gene ends were 4 bases for V and 8 bases for J; bases not matched to a gene: 13. The CDR3 here is CASSYQGGGLQEAFF. The CDR3 DNA reads as TGTGCCAGCAGCTACCAAGGGGGCGGCCTTCAAGAAGCTTTCTTT.

The V gene is TRBV11-3, the J gene TRBJ2-1, with TRBD1 matching 10 bases. The CDR3 is 15 amino acids. The V segment lost 2 bases and the J segment 4 bases; nucleotides outside the gene matches: 2. Germline-derived CDR1 and CDR2 are SGHNT and YENEEA. CDR3 nucleotide sequence: TGTGCCAGCAGCTTATTGGGACAGGGGTACAATGAGCAGTTCTTC. This gives the protein CASSLLGQGYNEQFF.

The chain has TRBV7-9 and TRBJ2-2; D gene ambiguous. Per the germline V gene, CDR1 is SEHNR and CDR2 is FQNEAQ (reference sequence). CDR3 length: 14 residues. The V and J ends lost 7 bases and 0 bases respectively, with 9 bases between them. The CDR3 region is CASNKRTNTGELFF. The CDR3, as DNA: TGTGCCAGCAATAAGAGGACGAACACCGGGGAGCTGTTTTTT.

The chain carries TRBV6-5 and TRBJ1-1; 7 bases agree with TRBD1. CDR1 is MNHEY, CDR2 SVGAGI, per germline. CDR3 size: 14 residues. After removal of 8 bases from V and 0 bases from J, the junction contained 6 bases not matched to a gene. The CDR3 DNA follows: TGTGCCAGCGGACGGGGACAGATGAACACTGAAGCTTTCTTT. Encoded protein: CASGRGQMNTEAFF.

CDR3 sequence (DNA): TGCAGCGTTGTCTCGGCAGGGTGGGATACGCAGTATTTT. Its translation: CSVVSAGWDTQYF. The chain is built from TRBV29-1 and TRBJ2-3; a possible D gene is TRBD1 (5 bases). The CDR3 sequence is 13 residues long. The V gene's germline CDR1 is SQVTM and CDR2 ANQGSEA. V was cut by 4 bases and J by 6 bases, with 14 bases left in between.

The table lists this clone with a count of one. This chain joins TRBV5-4 and TRBJ1-1; 8 nucleotides line up with TRBD1. Germline CDR1 SGHNT, CDR2 YYREEE (reference sequence). This CDR3 is 17 amino acids long. Trimming took 1 base from V and 0 from J; bases not matched to a gene: 8. The CDR3 region has the DNA TGTGCCAGCAGCTTGAGGGGACAGGCCAACATGAACACTGAAGCTTTCTTT. Protein product: CASSLRGQANMNTEAFF.

The V and J genes are TRBV5-6 and TRBJ2-3, with D perhaps TRBD1 (6 bases). The germline CDR1 and CDR2 sequences are SGHDT and YYEEEE. Trimming left V 4 bases short and J 1 base short, with 16 bases between. The CDR3 consists of 16 residues. The CDR3 DNA is TGTGCCAGCAGCCAAAGCACACAGGGCCGCACAGATACGCAGTATTTT. Its translation is CASSQSTQGRTDTQYF.

The gene calls are TRBV4-1 and TRBJ1-1, with 9 bases fitting TRBD1. CDR1 and CDR2 (germline): MGHRA, YSYEKL. The CDR3 sequence is 16 residues long. After removal of 4 bases from V and 4 bases from J, the junction contained 10 bases not matched to a gene. The CDR3 DNA follows: TGCGCCAGCAGCCCGGGAACCGGGACAGGGAGCACTGAAGCTTTCTTT. Translating it yields CASSPGTGTGSTEAFF.

This chain uses TRBV28 with TRBJ1-2, with D possibly TRBD1 on 5 matching bases. Germline lookup yields CDR1 MDHEN and CDR2 SYDVKM. V was pared by 2 bases and J by 7 bases, with 8 bases between. This CDR3 contains 12 residues. DNA for the CDR3: TGTGCCAGCAGTTTACCAGGGTTTGGCTACACCTTC. Translation gives CASSLPGFGYTF.

This clone was counted only a few times. The V gene is TRBV9, the J gene TRBJ2-1; TRBD1 matches 7 bases. CDR1 is SGDLS and CDR2 is YYNGEE in the germline V gene. The CDR3 runs to 14 residues. The V segment lost 0 bases and the J segment 9 bases; nucleotides outside the gene matches: 6. The CDR3 spells CASSVAGQLSEQFF. CDR3 coding DNA: TGTGCCAGCAGCGTAGCGGGACAGCTGAGTGAGCAGTTCTTC.

This sequence joins TRBV5-1 and TRBJ2-3, with D unresolved. V was pared by 0 bases and J by 7 bases, with 6 bases between. The CDR3 is made up of 12 amino acids. Germline values: CDR1 SGHRS, CDR2 YFSETQ. As DNA, the CDR3 is TGCGCCAGCAGCTTGGGCGACAATACGCAGTATTTT. Its protein product is CASSLGDNTQYF.

The genes are TRBV7-3 and TRBJ2-5; 7 nucleotides line up with TRBD1. J was trimmed by 5 bases and V by 1 base; bases with no gene match: 1. Looked up from germline, CDR1 is SGHTA and CDR2 is FQGTGA. The CDR3 totals 13 residues. CDR3 nucleotides: TGTGCCAGCAGCTTAAACAGGGGTGAGACCCAGTACTTC. Translation: CASSLNRGETQYF.

The table lists this clone with a few counts. This sequence joins TRBV7-9 and TRBJ2-7; TRBD2 might be the D (5 bases). Per germline, CDR1 SEHNR and CDR2 FQNEAQ (reference sequence). The CDR3 is made up of 16 amino acids. The V and J ends lost 3 bases and 0 bases respectively, with 15 bases between them. The CDR3 spells CASSLSFGSSSYEQYF. The CDR3 bases are TGTGCCAGCAGCTTGTCGTTTGGGAGCAGCTCCTACGAGCAGTACTTC.

The CDR3 loop is CASSLGGNQETQYF. CDR3 nucleotides: TGCGCCAGCAGCTTGGGAGGGAACCAAGAGACCCAGTACTTC. V is TRBV5-1 and J is TRBJ2-5, with D possibly matching TRBD2 (5 bases). Germline V CDR1 and CDR2: SGHRS, YFSETQ. Trimming removed 0 bases at V and 0 bases at J, with 6 bases between. This CDR3 spans 14 amino acids.

The chain joins TRBV28 to TRBJ2-7; D may be TRBD1 (6 bases). Per germline, CDR1 MDHEN and CDR2 SYDVKM. CDR3 length: 14 residues. Trimming shortened V by 7 bases and J by 4 bases, and 17 bases separated the two germline ends. The CDR3 bases are TGTGCCAGCATGGCCGCCGGACAGTTATACGAGCAGTACTTC. Amino acid sequence: CASMAAGQLYEQYF.

V and J are TRBV7-8 and TRBJ2-7; D is possibly TRBD2 (6 bases). The germline CDR1 and CDR2 sequences are SGHVS and FQNEAQ. The V end was cut by 4 bases, the J end by 0 bases, with 13 bases between. The CDR3 contains 15 residues. CDR3 DNA sequence: TGTGCCAGCAGCTCCAGCGCGGGACTCTCCTACGAGCAGTACTTC. Its translation: CASSSSAGLSYEQYF.